The next 26 T cell receptor beta chains were all read from a single sample in a study of identical twins (dated by TCRdb to the mid-2010s). Receptor libraries were prepared by 5' RACE. The run used an Illumina HiSeq 2000. Using fastp trimming at Q25 and MiXCR clonotype assembly, TCRdb reanalyzed the public sequencing data and kept in-frame beta chains. Every distinct CDR3 protein forms one entry, paired with its most common genes and DNA. The sample table contains 200,000 to 250,000 distinct CDR3 sequences; only one count was recorded for 5.5% to 7.5% of them. The ten top clones hold more than 14% of the sample. Another study also made use of these data, one on T cells expressing NK-cell markers.

Input material: CD8+ T cells sorted from blood. The receptors stem from a woman under 30 in good health.

This clonotype has a count of ten or more. The rearrangement links TRBV6-2 or TRBV6-3 to TRBJ2-1; possible D gene TRBD2, 5 bases. The germline CDR1 and CDR2 sequences are MNHEY and SVGEGT. The V end was cut by 4 bases, the J end by 6 bases, with 10 bases between. CDR3 length: 13 amino acids. CDR3 sequence: CASSSSSGNEQFF. The CDR3 region has the DNA TGTGCCAGCAGTTCGTCGAGCGGCAATGAGCAGTTCTTC.

This clonotype was counted a few times. The chain uses TRBV6-1 and TRBJ1-2; D uncertain. The V gene's germline CDR1 is MNHNS and CDR2 SASEGT. The CDR3 loop spans 15 amino acids. Trimming stripped 2 bases from V and 0 bases from J, with 10 bases between. In nucleotides, the CDR3 is TGTGCCAGCAGTGAAACCGTGGCAGCTAACTATGGCTACACCTTC. Translating gives CASSETVAANYGYTF.

The chain has TRBV19 and TRBJ2-7; TRBD2 aligns across 7 bases. Per the germline V gene, CDR1 is LNHDA and CDR2 is SQIVND (reference sequence). The V and J ends lost 3 bases and 0 bases, in that order; junction bases with no gene match: 8. The CDR3 is 16 amino acids. CDR3 bases: TGTGCCAGTAGTATCTTGAGCGGGGCCCCCTCCTACGAGCAGTACTTC. Protein sequence: CASSILSGAPSYEQYF.

The CDR3 reads CASFRAGELFF. The CDR3 DNA sequence: TGTGCCAGCTTTAGGGCTGGGGAGCTGTTTTTT. The V gene is TRBV28, the J gene TRBJ2-2; D remains unclear. Trimming took off 8 bases at V and 8 bases at J, with 9 bases between the two ends. CDR3 length equals 11 residues. The V gene's germline CDR1 is MDHEN and CDR2 SYDVKM.

This clonotype was detected only a few times. The chain links TRBV6-5 to TRBJ2-7, with D maybe TRBD1 (6 bases). Per the germline V gene, CDR1 is MNHEY and CDR2 is SVGAGI. V was trimmed by 4 bases and J by 3 bases, leaving 10 bases between them. This CDR3 region has 13 residues. This chain's CDR3 is CASSSKQGYEQYF. The CDR3 DNA reads as TGTGCCAGCAGTTCTAAACAGGGCTACGAGCAGTACTTC.

Only a few counts were recorded for this clonotype. This chain links TRBV20-1 with TRBJ2-1, with 8 bases identical to TRBD2. With 6 bases clipped from V and 8 bases from J, the junction kept 15 bases outside the gene matches. CDR3 length equals 15 residues. Germline V gene sequence: CDR1 DFQATT, CDR2 SNEGSKA (reference sequence). The CDR3 spells CSATPLSGSQYEQFF. The CDR3 coding sequence is TGCAGTGCGACCCCCTTGAGCGGGAGTCAGTATGAGCAGTTCTTC.

This clonotype has more than one count but fewer than ten. The chain uses TRBV5-1 and TRBJ2-7; 12 nucleotides agree with TRBD1. V shed 0 bases, J shed 2 bases, and the junction held 3 bases outside the gene matches. CDR1 and CDR2 from the germline V gene are SGHRS and YFSETQ. The CDR3 has 16 residues. The DNA of the CDR3 is TGCGCCAGCAGCTTGGCCGGGACAGGGGGCGCCTACGAGCAGTACTTC. Protein: CASSLAGTGGAYEQYF.

There are a few counts of this clonotype. The V and J genes are TRBV9 and TRBJ2-1; TRBD1 matches 10 bases. The CDR3 covers 14 residues. Per the germline V gene, CDR1 is SGDLS and CDR2 is YYNGEE. V was clipped by 4 bases and J by 8 bases; unmatched bases: 6. As DNA, the CDR3 is TGTGCCAGCAGCCCTCGGACAGGGGGGGATGAGCAGTTCTTC. Its translation: CASSPRTGGDEQFF.

The CDR3 loop reads CASGSHQSGGNTDTQYF. CDR3 coding DNA: TGTGCTAGTGGTTCCCATCAAAGCGGGGGTAACACAGATACGCAGTATTTT. V and J are TRBV12-5 and TRBJ2-3; 8 bases fit TRBD2. The germline gives CDR1 LGHNT, CDR2 FRNRAP. The CDR3 runs to 17 residues. V was clipped by 4 bases and J by 2 bases; unmatched bases: 11. Variable domain in full (rest from reference TRBV12-5 and TRBJ2-3): DARVTQTPRHKVTEMGQEVTMRCQPILGHNTVFWYRQTMMQGLELLAYFRNRAPLDDSGMPKDRFSAEMPDATLATLKIQPSEPRDSAVYFCASGSHQSGGNTDTQYFGPGTRLTVL.

This clonotype was seen repeatedly, ten times or more. The genes are TRBV29-1 and TRBJ2-1; 15 nucleotides match TRBD2. CDR3 length: 14 residues. V gave up 7 bases and J gave up 10 bases; unmatched junction bases: 8. The V gene's germline CDR1 is SQVTM and CDR2 ANQGSEA. The CDR3 protein is CSGGLAGGPDEQFF. CDR3 nucleotides: TGCAGCGGCGGACTAGCGGGAGGGCCAGACGAGCAGTTCTTC.

The table lists this clonotype with a few counts. This chain uses TRBV24-1 with TRBJ2-3; no reliable D call. Per germline, CDR1 KGHDR and CDR2 SFDVKD. This CDR3 comprises 13 residues. V lost 7 bases and J lost 6, with 13 bases in between. For the CDR3, the DNA is TGTGCCACCAGCGCGAACCCAAGGGATACGCAGTATTTT. Amino acid sequence: CATSANPRDTQYF.

Worth noting for this clonotype: A read error may produce the germline difference seen at one junction end. The CDR3, as DNA: TGTGCCAGCACACAGCGGGGGGGAACCACATATACGCAGTATTTT. It translates to CASTQRGGTTYTQYF. The chain carries TRBV3-1 and TRBJ2-3; 10 bases map to TRBD2. The germline gives CDR1 LGHDT, CDR2 YNNKEL (reference sequence). CDR3 length: 15 residues.

This clonotype was recorded at least ten times. This rearrangement joins TRBV5-1 to TRBJ2-5; weak D call: TRBD2 (5 bases). CDR3 size: 15 residues. Germline V gene lookup returns CDR1 SGHRS and CDR2 YFSETQ. V was trimmed by 0 bases and J by 5 bases, leaving 14 bases between them. CDR3 sequence: CASSLAGVTRETQYF. As DNA, the CDR3 is TGCGCCAGCAGCTTGGCCGGGGTAACGAGGGAGACCCAGTACTTC.

The chain recombines TRBV7-9 with TRBJ2-2; TRBD2 agrees at 10 bases. Looked up from germline, CDR1 is SEHNR and CDR2 is FQNEAQ (reference sequence). J gave up 7 bases and V 2 bases, and 1 base lay outside the gene matches. The CDR3 extends over 14 amino acids. CDR3 nucleotides: TGTGCCAGCAGCTTATTAGCGGGAGGCGGGGAGCTGTTTTTT. Translated: CASSLLAGGGELFF.

The chain combines TRBV21-1 with TRBJ1-2. TRBV21-1 is deemed a pseudogene. The CDR3 totals 14 residues. CDR3 region: CASSQDRTVNGYTF. CDR3 nucleotide sequence: TGTGCCAGCAGCCAGGATCGGACGGTGAACGGCTACACCTTC.

The V and J genes are TRBV7-3 and TRBJ2-1, with D unresolved. This CDR3 has 13 residues. Germline CDR1 reads SGHTA; CDR2 reads FQGTGA. Trimming removed 5 bases at V and 5 bases at J, with 10 bases between. CDR3 nucleotide sequence: TGTGCCAGCAGCCTTATAGGGAACAATGAGCAGTTCTTC. Protein product: CASSLIGNNEQFF.

This clonotype came up many times. The rearrangement uses TRBV12-3 or TRBV12-4 and TRBJ1-2, with D perhaps TRBD1 (5 bases). The ends were cut back, 6 bases at V and 9 bases at J, with 11 bases in the middle. The CDR3 runs to 11 residues. CDR3 sequence (DNA): TGTGCCAGCAGCCGGGACGGCAGCTACACCTTC. This codes for CASSRDGSYTF.

This clonotype has at least ten counts. The gene calls are TRBV5-1 and TRBJ2-5; D might be TRBD1 (5 bases). The germline V gene has CDR1 SGHRS and CDR2 YFSETQ. The CDR3 covers 14 residues. V was shortened by 4 bases and J by 3 bases, with 13 bases between the two germline ends. CDR3 in amino acids: CASSTLPGKETQYF. Here the CDR3 DNA reads TGCGCCAGCAGCACCCTCCCAGGGAAAGAGACCCAGTACTTC.

This clonotype was detected a few times. The rearrangement joins TRBV9 to TRBJ2-1; D is unclear. CDR3 length: 12 residues. Germline CDR1 reads SGDLS; CDR2 reads YYNGEE. Trimming took off 3 bases at V and 8 bases at J, with 9 bases between the two ends. DNA for the CDR3: TGTGCCAGCAGCGATAGAGAGGATGAGCAGTTCTTC. It translates to CASSDREDEQFF. The whole variable domain, filled in from reference TRBV9 and TRBJ2-1, reads DSGVTQTPKHLITATGQRVTLRCSPRSGDLSVYWYQQSLDQGLQFLIQYYNGEERAKGNILERFSAQQFPDLHSELNLSSLELGDSALYFCASSDREDEQFFGPGTRLTVL.

A word on this clonotype: Since a much larger clone is just one base distant, this may be a read error. The chain links TRBV12-3 or TRBV12-4 to TRBJ2-5; possible D gene TRBD2, 7 bases. CDR3 size: 12 residues. The CDR3 DNA follows: TGTGCCAGCACCCGAGGGGGGGAGACCCCGTACTTC. This codes for CASTRGGETPYF.

On this clonotype itself: Compared with germline, one end of the junction differs, possibly owing to a read error. J is TRBJ2-1 and V is TRBV11-2; 7 bases fit TRBD2. The germline CDR1 and CDR2 sequences are SGHAT and FQNNGV. The CDR3 runs to 15 residues. CDR3 amino acids: CASSGLVPAYDEQFF. The CDR3 region has the DNA TGTGCCAGCAGCGGACTAGTTCCTGCCTACGATGAGCAGTTCTTC. The full variable domain, completed using reference TRBV11-2 and TRBJ2-1, is EAGVAQSPRYKIIEKRQSVAFWCNPISGHATLYWYQQILGQGPKLLIQFQNNGVVDDSQLPKDRFSAERLKGVDSTLKIQPAKLEDSAVYLCASSGLVPAYDEQFFGPGTRLTVL.

This chain links TRBV27 with TRBJ2-1, with 11 nucleotides matching TRBD2. The CDR3 contains 15 residues. CDR1 is MNHEY, CDR2 SMNVEV, per germline (reference sequence). V gave up 6 bases and J gave up 6 bases; unmatched junction bases: 7. CDR3 region: CASSRTSGRSNEQFF. CDR3 nucleotides: TGTGCCAGCAGCCGTACTAGCGGGAGAAGCAATGAGCAGTTCTTC.

V gene TRBV14 combines with J gene TRBJ2-7; the D gene could be TRBD1 or TRBD2 (6 bases each). Trimming stripped 3 bases from V and 4 bases from J, with 16 bases between. Germline-derived CDR1 and CDR2 are SGHDN and FVKESK. The CDR3 loop spans 15 amino acids. In DNA, the CDR3 is TGTGCCAGCAGCCACCCGGGAGAAGGGGGTTACGAGCAGTACTTC. Protein sequence: CASSHPGEGGYEQYF.

The chain carries TRBV4-3 and TRBJ2-7; D not certain. The CDR3 runs to 15 residues. With 2 bases removed from V and 2 bases from J, the gap between germline ends came to 13 bases. Germline values: CDR1 LGHNA, CDR2 YSLEER. The CDR3, as DNA: TGCGCCAGCAGCCAATCGGACGGACCTACCTACGAGCAGTACTTC. Translated, it gives CASSQSDGPTYEQYF.

The rearrangement joins TRBV5-6 to TRBJ2-1, with 7 positions matching TRBD1. The germline V gene encodes CDR1 SGHDT and CDR2 YYEEEE. V was pared by 6 bases and J by 8 bases, with 2 bases of the junction left unmatched. The CDR3 sequence is 11 residues long. The CDR3 DNA reads as TGTGCCAGCAAACAGGGGTATGAGCAGTTCTTC. Protein sequence: CASKQGYEQFF.

In DNA, the CDR3 is TGTGCCATAGACAGGGGCTCCTACAATGAGCAGTTCTTC. It specifies CAIDRGSYNEQFF. The chain links TRBV12-3 or TRBV12-4 to TRBJ2-1; 8 bases match TRBD1. CDR3 length: 13 residues. J gave up 0 bases and V 10 bases, and 2 bases lay outside the gene matches.